This TCR beta chain was retrieved from a study of cytomegalovirus exposure and HLA in healthy donors. Whole-study findings and limits: The authors listed 164 TCR beta chains as cytomegalovirus-associated.

The CDR3 totals 12 residues. CDR1 and CDR2 (germline): SNHLY, FYNNEI. With 7 bases removed from V and 4 bases from J, the gap between germline ends came to 10 bases. Though probably carrying unrecorded immune exposures, donors were nominally healthy at sampling. PCR employed 60 Vbeta and 13 Jbeta primers. The table came from immunoSEQ multiplex PCR; TCRdb's copy has only in-frame clones and leaves some out. Its table records more than 75,000 clones. Concerning this clone: Its antigen is not known.

The sample comprised PBMCs. The chain employs TRBV2 and TRBJ2-5; maybe TRBD2 (6 bases). The TCR sequence derives from a man over 45 in good health and CMV-seropositive. This CDR3 is CASTGDGETQYF. CDR3 DNA: TGTGCCAGCACGGGGGACGGAGAGACCCAGTACTTC.